Listed here are 19 T cell receptor beta chains from one sample, sequenced in a study of shared clonotypes between healthy human individuals. Clones were sequenced by immunoSEQ multiplex PCR, and TCRdb holds only the in-frame ones, with some missing. The repertoire includes about 450,000 clones, around 75% of them detected once, and around 13% sits in the top ten. The specimen was PBMCs. These receptor sequences come from a woman in her thirties or forties in good health. Some clones in this sample may be carry-over from other donors' samples.

DNA of the CDR3: TGTGCCAGCAGTTTCACAGGACCGGTGATGAACACTGAAGCTTTCTTT. This encodes CASSFTGPVMNTEAFF. The gene calls are TRBV6-5 and TRBJ1-1; maybe TRBD1 (5 bases). The CDR3 runs 16 residues. Trimming stripped 4 bases from V and 0 bases from J, with 15 bases between. The germline V gene has CDR1 MNHEY and CDR2 SVGAGI.

This clone appeared a single time. The CDR3 is CASSVSTGRNTEAFF. The CDR3 DNA reads as TGTGCCAGCAGCGTTTCTACCGGGCGCAACACTGAAGCTTTCTTT. This chain connects TRBV9 to TRBJ1-1; D call uncertain. Germline-derived CDR1 and CDR2 are SGDLS and YYNGEE. The V end lost 2 bases, the J end lost 2 bases, and 13 bases lay between the germline ends. CDR3 length: 15 amino acids.

The table lists this clone with a few counts. The J gene is TRBJ2-7, the V gene TRBV29-1, with D hard to call. Per the germline V gene, CDR1 is SQVTM and CDR2 is ANQGSEA. This CDR3 spans 12 amino acids. Trimming removed 4 bases from V and 6 bases from J, with 13 bases in between. The CDR3 is CSVAPDGPEQYF. The CDR3 coding sequence is TGCAGCGTTGCCCCAGACGGACCCGAGCAGTACTTC.

The gene calls are TRBV27 and TRBJ2-7; 16 nucleotides match TRBD2. This CDR3 spans 16 amino acids. Per the germline V gene, CDR1 is MNHEY and CDR2 is SMNVEV (reference sequence). With 8 bases clipped from V and 5 bases from J, the junction kept 9 bases outside the gene matches. The CDR3 here is CASGYGTSGRGNEQYF. Here the CDR3 DNA reads TGTGCCAGCGGATACGGGACTAGCGGGAGGGGAAACGAGCAGTACTTC.

This clone was recorded only once. The V and J genes are TRBV28 and TRBJ2-7; maybe TRBD1 (6 bases). Germline CDR1 MDHEN, CDR2 SYDVKM. CDR3 length: 14 residues. V was shortened by 6 bases and J by 5 bases, with 17 bases between the two germline ends. The CDR3 DNA is TGTGCCAGCAGCACCCCCGCCTGGGGGCACGAGCAGTACTTC. It is translated as CASSTPAWGHEQYF.

The V and J genes are TRBV2 and TRBJ1-5, with 9 bases aligning to TRBD1. With V trimmed by 4 bases and J by 5 bases, 3 bases remained unmatched. Germline V gene sequence: CDR1 SNHLY, CDR2 FYNNEI. The CDR3 has 14 amino acids. The CDR3, as DNA: TGTGCCAGCAGTGGGACAGGGGAGGATCAGCCCCAGCATTTT. This encodes CASSGTGEDQPQHF. Looking up the rest from reference TRBV2 and TRBJ1-5 gives the full variable domain: EPEVTQTPSHQVTQMGQEVILRCVPISNHLYFYWYRQILGQKVEFLVSFYNNEISEKSEIFDDQFSVERPDGSNFTLKIRSTKLEDSAMYFCASSGTGEDQPQHFGDGTRLSIL.

This chain joins TRBV20-1 and TRBJ2-5; D is uncertain. Germline CDR1 and CDR2: DFQATT and SNEGSKA (reference sequence). The CDR3 consists of 10 residues. Between the trimmed V and J ends, which lost 4 bases and 2 bases, there was a span of 2 bases. The CDR3 loop is CSATQETQYF. Written as DNA, the CDR3 is TGCAGTGCTACTCAAGAGACCCAGTACTTC.

The chain combines TRBV27 with TRBJ1-5, with unresolved D. CDR1 is MNHEY, CDR2 SMNVEV, per germline (reference sequence). The CDR3 covers 15 residues. Between the trimmed V and J ends, which lost 8 bases and 0 bases, there was a span of 14 bases. The DNA of the CDR3 is TGTGCCAGCGGGTCGGACTTCTATAGCAATCAGCCCCAGCATTTT. It codes for CASGSDFYSNQPQHF.

V is TRBV29-1 and J is TRBJ2-2, with D possibly matching TRBD1 (7 bases). There are 14 residues in the CDR3. CDR1 SQVTM and CDR2 ANQGSEA come from the germline V gene. The ends were cut back, 6 bases at V and 5 bases at J, with 16 bases in the middle. CDR3 in amino acids: CSVVDRAGTGELFF. The CDR3 DNA follows: TGCAGCGTGGTAGACAGGGCGGGGACCGGGGAGCTGTTTTTT.

The CDR3 reads CASRTGGRDGYTF. The DNA of the CDR3 is TGTGCCAGCAGGACAGGGGGAAGGGATGGCTACACCTTC. The V and J genes are TRBV28 and TRBJ1-2, with 9 bases identical to TRBD1. Germline V gene lookup returns CDR1 MDHEN and CDR2 SYDVKM. V lost 6 bases and J lost 6; bases outside the gene matches: 5. The CDR3 consists of 13 residues.

A word on this clone: A far larger clone is one base from this, pointing to a likely read error. The sample contains more than one DNA sequence encoding this CDR3. V usage is TRBV18 and J usage is TRBJ1-1, with D perhaps TRBD1 (6 bases). Germline-derived CDR1 and CDR2 are KGHSH and LQKENI. This CDR3 spans 12 amino acids. Trimming took off 1 base at V and 6 bases at J, with 6 bases between the two ends. The CDR3 DNA sequence: TGTGCCAGCTCACCACAGGGGGCTGAAGCTTTCTTT. It translates to CASSPQGAEAFF.

The chain uses TRBV29-1 and TRBJ2-2, with no clear D. Trimming shortened V by 4 bases and J by 2 bases, and 11 bases separated the two germline ends. The CDR3 sequence is 14 residues long. Germline V lookup: CDR1 SQVTM, CDR2 ANQGSEA. CDR3 DNA: TGCAGCGTTGCCGAGAACCCTAACACCGGGGAGCTGTTTTTT. Encoded protein: CSVAENPNTGELFF.

CDR3: CASSQEGTSGSLETQYF. CDR3 nucleotides: TGCGCCAGCAGCCAAGAAGGGACTAGCGGGAGCCTAGAGACCCAGTACTTC. J is TRBJ2-5 and V is TRBV4-1; 14 bases map to TRBD2. CDR1 MGHRA and CDR2 YSYEKL come from the germline V gene. V shed 0 bases, J shed 4 bases, and the junction held 4 bases outside the gene matches. The CDR3 has 17 residues.

The chain recombines TRBV9 with TRBJ2-7, with 7 bases lining up with TRBD2. V shed 1 base and J 2 bases; nucleotides not matched to a gene: 9. This CDR3 is built from 16 residues. Germline V gene sequence: CDR1 SGDLS, CDR2 YYNGEE. CDR3 sequence reads: CASSVTVAGETYEQYF. The CDR3 bases are TGTGCCAGCAGCGTAACGGTAGCGGGCGAAACCTACGAGCAGTACTTC.

The gene calls are TRBV27 and TRBJ1-4; 9 nucleotides match TRBD1. Germline CDR1 is MNHEY and CDR2 is SMNVEV (reference sequence). The CDR3 sequence is 14 residues long. Trimming removed 5 bases from V and 10 bases from J; junction bases left unmatched: 8. This CDR3 is CASSGDRVVGKLFF. DNA for the CDR3: TGTGCCAGCAGTGGGGACAGGGTGGTGGGAAAACTGTTTTTT.

This rearrangement joins TRBV5-1 to TRBJ2-7; 7 nucleotides agree with TRBD2. V shed 0 bases and J 7 bases; nucleotides not matched to a gene: 10. The CDR3 has 15 amino acids. The germline CDR1 and CDR2 sequences are SGHRS and YFSETQ. The CDR3 protein is CASSLGGAGALEQYF. The CDR3, as DNA: TGCGCCAGCAGCTTGGGCGGGGCGGGAGCGTTAGAGCAGTACTTC.

The chain is built from TRBV6-1 and TRBJ1-1; maybe TRBD1 (6 bases). V lost 0 bases to trimming and J lost 4 bases, with 21 bases between them. The V gene's germline CDR1 is MNHNS and CDR2 SASEGT. The CDR3 is 18 amino acids. The CDR3 here is CASSEALAPSGRGTEAFF. CDR3 DNA: TGTGCCAGCAGTGAAGCGCTGGCGCCGTCCGGCAGGGGCACTGAAGCTTTCTTT.

The chain employs TRBV6-5 and TRBJ2-7; D may be TRBD1 (6 bases). Germline V gene data show CDR1 as MNHEY and CDR2 as SVGAGI. The V end lost 6 bases, the J end lost 0 bases, and 12 bases lay between the germline ends. The CDR3 consists of 14 residues. In nucleotides, the CDR3 is TGTGCCAGCAGCCCCCAGGGGACCTCCTACGAGCAGTACTTC. This gives the protein CASSPQGTSYEQYF.

Many counts were recorded for this clone. The gene calls are TRBV4-2 and TRBJ2-1; possible D gene TRBD2, 6 bases. Between the trimmed V and J ends, which lost 0 bases and 5 bases, there was a span of 11 bases. This CDR3 has 15 residues. Germline CDR1 is LGHNA and CDR2 is YNFKEQ. CDR3 region: CASSQDLGGHNEQFF. For the CDR3, the DNA is TGTGCCAGCAGCCAAGATCTCGGGGGACACAATGAGCAGTTCTTC.